This T cell receptor beta chain was sequenced for a study of CXCR3-negative and CXCR3-positive naive CD8 T cells (dated by TCRdb to about 2019). At the level of the whole study: In total, 130 million to 150 million TRB reads were obtained, or roughly 1.5 +/- 0.3 million reads per library. Diversity and physicochemical repertoire analyses covered some eleven donors pooled from two independent experiments. For the TRBV-TRBJ cluster analysis, the naive subsets came from 5 donors, while the memory cells came from 3 donors.

TCRdb lists the instrument as NextSeq 550. The Human TCR Profiling Kit (MiLaboratory) was used to prepare UMI-labeled 5' RACE TRB cDNA libraries. The full amount of extracted RNA was used for cDNA synthesis, and the full amount of resulting cDNA was used for PCR amplification. Libraries were prepared in parallel with an identical number of PCR cycles. As for how the authors treated the data: With a minimum of two reads required per UMI, MIGEC and MiXCR pulled out about 50,000 +/- 10,000 unique UMI-labeled TRB cDNA molecules from each library. An average of roughly 40,000 +/- 10,000 functional in-frame TRB CDR3 nucleotide clonotypes without stop codons was found per library. Diversity metrics, including normalized Shannon-Wiener and Chao1, were computed in VDJtools after downsampling to 5000 UMI-labeled TRB molecules per sample. For the central five CDR3 residues, VDJtools calculated physicochemical properties weighted by clonotype size, namely interaction energy, strength, volume and Kidera factor 4. TCRdb reprocessed the reads, and each CDR3 protein sequence is entered once, without DNA. For this entry, the V and J calls and clone size follow TCRdb and not the study's own pipeline. This sample's table lists 150,000 to 180,000 distinct CDR3 sequences. The ten largest clones take up 0.45% to 0.6% of the sample.

Each CD8+ T cell subset was flow-sorted in triplicate, with 300,000 cells per subset placed directly into RLT lysis buffer. To exclude memory contaminants, naive CD8+ T cells were stringently defined as CD45RO-CCR7+CD27+CD95-. Standard density gradient centrifugation was used to isolate peripheral blood mononuclear cells from buffy coats. A FACSAria III was used to flow-sort naive CXCR3-negative and CXCR3-positive CD8+ T cells. Total RNA was extracted from sorted cells using an RNeasy Mini Kit. From its cysteine to its phenylalanine, the CDR3 spans 18 amino acids. The DNA is not on file. Worth noting for this clonotype: Its antigen remains unidentified.

Paper-wide results and their limitations: Because surface CD5, which has been linked to self-reactivity in mice, was comparable between naive subsets, TCR interaction strength was also inferred from TRB CDR3 physicochemical properties. Both naive subsets had comparably high repertoire diversity, while memory CD8+ T cells had much lower repertoire diversity. TRBV-TRBJ usage was similar between naive CXCR3-negative and CXCR3-positive cells from the same donor, while memory cells showed distinct patterns. TRB CDR3s from CXCR3-positive naive cells showed higher hydrophobicity (lower Kidera factor 4), lower energy, and higher strength and volume indices than CXCR3-negative naive cells. Freshly isolated PBMCs were used for most assays because CXCR3 expression went down partially after cryopreservation.

Material for sequencing was naive CXCR3+ CD8+ T cells from blood. The sample's cell subset or site label, decoded: CD45RO-CCR7+CD27+CD95- naive CD8+ T cells expressing CXCR3 (TNR3+). Recombination joined TRBV12-3 or TRBV12-4 with TRBJ2-7; lacking DNA, the TRBD2 call made by TCRdb goes unchecked. The TCR was taken from a human donor in good health. Some clones in this sample may be carry-over from other donors' samples. The CDR3 region: CASSFSPSGGASSYEQYF.